A single sample gave rise to the 15 T cell receptor beta chains below, sequenced in a study of PD-L1 blockade in urothelial cancer. Time point given: pretreatment peripheral blood. Clones were sequenced by immunoSEQ multiplex PCR, and TCRdb holds only the in-frame ones, with some missing. The sample has about 79,000 clones; approximately 86% are singletons. This material consisted of PBMCs, taken around atezolizumab (anti-PD-L1) treatment. These receptors were collected from a man between 60 and 70 years old with urothelial cancer.

The chain has TRBV29-1 and TRBJ2-2; D might be TRBD1 (5 bases). CDR1 SQVTM and CDR2 ANQGSEA come from the germline V gene. V was trimmed by 3 bases and J by 5 bases, leaving 10 bases between them. The CDR3 contains 13 residues. Here the CDR3 reads CSVDRDGTGELFF. Here the CDR3 DNA reads TGCAGCGTTGACAGGGATGGTACCGGGGAGCTGTTTTTT.

This chain joins TRBV4-3 and TRBJ1-2, with D uncertain. Trimming removed 0 bases at V and 3 bases at J, with 8 bases between. The CDR3 contains 14 residues. Germline V gene data show CDR1 as LGHNA and CDR2 as YSLEER. CDR3 protein: CASSQDRGDYGYTF. The CDR3 region has the DNA TGCGCCAGCAGCCAAGATCGGGGAGACTATGGCTACACCTTC.

This rearrangement joins TRBV9 to TRBJ2-1, with 7 bases aligning to TRBD2. The germline CDR1 and CDR2 sequences are SGDLS and YYNGEE. Trimming at V came to 0 bases and at J to 12 bases, leaving 9 bases not matched to a gene. The length of the CDR3 is 14 residues. CDR3: CASSVAPSGERQFF. The DNA for the CDR3 is TGTGCCAGCAGCGTAGCTCCTAGCGGCGAAAGGCAGTTCTTC.

The chain couples TRBV19 to TRBJ1-3; unclear D gene. The germline V gene encodes CDR1 LNHDA and CDR2 SQIVND (reference sequence). The CDR3 contains 15 residues. V gave up 6 bases and J gave up 7 bases, with 19 bases separating them. The CDR3 spells CASRTEDIPGNTIYF. The CDR3 nucleotides are TGTGCCAGTAGAACTGAAGACATTCCCGGCAACACCATATATTTT.

The chain uses TRBV2 and TRBJ2-2; a weak D match, TRBD2 (7 bases). Trimming cost V 7 bases and J 7 bases, with 16 bases left between them. The CDR3 is 14 amino acids. Germline V gene lookup returns CDR1 SNHLY and CDR2 FYNNEI. CDR3 in amino acids: CASNVAGAVGELFF. CDR3 sequence (DNA): TGTGCCAGCAACGTGGCGGGGGCAGTCGGGGAGCTGTTTTTT.

This chain links TRBV5-1 with TRBJ2-5; TRBD2 might be the D (7 bases). Germline CDR1 reads SGHRS; CDR2 reads YFSETQ. V lost 1 base and J lost 6, with 19 bases in between. This CDR3 is 16 amino acids long. The CDR3 nucleotides are TGCGCCAGCAGCTTGTTAGGAGGGGGGGCCGGGAAGACCCAGTACTTC. The encoded protein is CASSLLGGGAGKTQYF.

The chain carries TRBV6-1 and TRBJ1-1; D perhaps matches TRBD1 (6 bases). V was cut by 5 bases and J by 5 bases, with 15 bases left in between. This CDR3 is 14 amino acids long. CDR1 and CDR2 from the germline V gene are MNHNS and SASEGT. The CDR3 sequence: CASSTTGLATEAFF. CDR3 coding DNA: TGTGCCAGCAGTACTACAGGGTTGGCTACTGAAGCTTTCTTT.

This chain joins TRBV7-2 and TRBJ2-3, with a possible D match to TRBD2 (6 bases). Trimming left V 0 bases short and J 4 bases short, with 11 bases between. Germline lookup yields CDR1 SGHTA and CDR2 FQGNSA. The CDR3 has 15 residues. The CDR3 here is CASSLAGGAADTQYF. The CDR3 DNA sequence: TGTGCCAGCAGCTTAGCGGGCGGGGCCGCAGATACGCAGTATTTT.

The V call is TRBV10-1, the J call TRBJ1-2; D perhaps matches TRBD1 (6 bases). Germline V lookup: CDR1 WNHNN, CDR2 SYGVQD (reference sequence). Trimming stripped 5 bases from V and 4 bases from J, with 11 bases between. The CDR3 runs to 13 residues. The CDR3 protein is CASSRDMFYGYTF. In DNA, the CDR3 is TGCGCCAGCAGTAGGGACATGTTCTATGGCTACACCTTC.

This chain uses TRBV5-1 with TRBJ2-7, with D unresolved. Germline V gene sequence: CDR1 SGHRS, CDR2 YFSETQ. The CDR3 runs to 14 residues. V lost 0 bases and J lost 4, with 11 bases in between. CDR3 in DNA: TGCGCCAGCAGCTTGGACGCCAGGTCGTACGAGCAGTACTTC. This translates into CASSLDARSYEQYF.

The J gene is TRBJ1-2, the V gene TRBV6-6; D not resolved. The germline CDR1 and CDR2 sequences are MNHNY and SVGAGI (reference sequence). The germline V and J ends were trimmed by 5 bases and 5 bases, with 6 bases remaining between them. CDR3 size: 11 residues. CDR3 protein: CASSQTYGYTF. CDR3 bases: TGTGCCAGCAGTCAGACATATGGCTACACCTTC.

The rearrangement uses TRBV19 and TRBJ1-5; TRBD1 might be the D (5 bases). V lost 7 bases to trimming and J lost 0 bases, with 22 bases between them. Germline V CDR1 and CDR2: LNHDA, SQIVND (reference sequence). The CDR3 is 18 amino acids. CDR3 protein: CASTLVGQGIFSNQPQHF. The CDR3 nucleotides are TGTGCCAGTACCCTGGTGGGGCAGGGAATATTTAGCAATCAGCCCCAGCATTTT.

The rearrangement uses TRBV9 and TRBJ2-5, with D possibly TRBD2 on 5 matching bases. Germline V gives CDR1 SGDLS, CDR2 YYNGEE. CDR3 length: 16 residues. V shed 0 bases and J shed 4 bases, with 16 bases lying between them. CDR3 loop: CASSVGERDGRETQYF. The CDR3 region has the DNA TGTGCCAGCAGCGTAGGGGAGAGGGATGGGCGAGAGACCCAGTACTTC.

This CDR3 is CASGRSYNEQFF. The CDR3 nucleotides read TGTGCCAGCGGCAGGTCCTACAATGAGCAGTTCTTC. The chain uses TRBV11-3 and TRBJ2-1; the D is unclear. V lost 8 bases and J 1 base, leaving 6 bases between the germline ends. This CDR3 comprises 12 residues. CDR1 is SGHNT, CDR2 YENEEA, per germline.

The chain recombines TRBV29-1 with TRBJ1-1; 9 bases are a match to TRBD1. The germline V gene has CDR1 SQVTM and CDR2 ANQGSEA. V dropped 5 bases and J dropped 8; count of bases not matched to a gene: 6. The CDR3 has 12 residues. The CDR3 is CSVFLGQGEAFF. The CDR3 nucleotides are TGCAGCGTTTTCTTGGGACAGGGCGAAGCTTTCTTT.